This T cell receptor (beta chain) was identified during a study of T cell changes during pregnancy in multiple sclerosis. Assay used: immunoSEQ multiplex PCR; TCRdb lists only in-frame clones, some missing. This table holds tens of thousands of clones, roughly nine tenths found once. The CDR3 runs to 15 residues. V lost 4 bases and J lost 2, with 12 bases in between. Germline V gives CDR1 SGHRS, CDR2 YFSETQ. The source of this sequence is a female donor in good health, enrolled as a control in a pregnancy study. The V gene is TRBV5-1, the J gene TRBJ2-2, with a tentative D call TRBD2 (6 bases). The specimen was peripheral blood, collected in the third trimester of pregnancy. CDR3 region: CASSPPSENTGELFF. CDR3 in DNA: TGCGCCAGCAGCCCGCCTAGCGAAAACACCGGGGAGCTGTTTTTT.